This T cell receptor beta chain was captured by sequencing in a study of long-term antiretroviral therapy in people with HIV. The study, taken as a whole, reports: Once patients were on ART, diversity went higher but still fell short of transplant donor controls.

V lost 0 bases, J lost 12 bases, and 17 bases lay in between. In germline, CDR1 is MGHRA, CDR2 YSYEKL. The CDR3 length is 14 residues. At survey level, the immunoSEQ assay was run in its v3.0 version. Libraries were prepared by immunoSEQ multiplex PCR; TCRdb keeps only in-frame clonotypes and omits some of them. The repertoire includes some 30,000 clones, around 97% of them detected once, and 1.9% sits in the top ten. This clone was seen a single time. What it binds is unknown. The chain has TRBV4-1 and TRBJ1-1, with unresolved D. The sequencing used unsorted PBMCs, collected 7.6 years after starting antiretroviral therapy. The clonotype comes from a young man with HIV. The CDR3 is CASSQDKTFQWTFF. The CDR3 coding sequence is TGCGCCAGCAGCCAAGATAAGACCTTCCAATGGACTTTCTTT.